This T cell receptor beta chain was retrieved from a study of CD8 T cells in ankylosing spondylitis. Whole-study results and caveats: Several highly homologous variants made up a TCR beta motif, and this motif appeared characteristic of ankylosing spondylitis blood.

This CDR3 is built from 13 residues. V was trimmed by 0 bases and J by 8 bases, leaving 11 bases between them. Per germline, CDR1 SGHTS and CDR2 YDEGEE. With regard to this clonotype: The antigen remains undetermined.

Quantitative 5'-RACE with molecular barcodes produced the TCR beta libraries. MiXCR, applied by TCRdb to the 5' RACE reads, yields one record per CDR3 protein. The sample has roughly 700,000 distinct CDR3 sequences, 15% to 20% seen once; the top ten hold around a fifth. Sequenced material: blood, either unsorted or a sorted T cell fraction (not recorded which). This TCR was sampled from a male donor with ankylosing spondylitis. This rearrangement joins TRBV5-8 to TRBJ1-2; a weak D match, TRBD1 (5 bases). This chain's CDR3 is CASSLVGAVGYTF. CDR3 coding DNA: TGTGCCAGCAGCTTGGTAGGGGCGGTGGGCTACACCTTC.